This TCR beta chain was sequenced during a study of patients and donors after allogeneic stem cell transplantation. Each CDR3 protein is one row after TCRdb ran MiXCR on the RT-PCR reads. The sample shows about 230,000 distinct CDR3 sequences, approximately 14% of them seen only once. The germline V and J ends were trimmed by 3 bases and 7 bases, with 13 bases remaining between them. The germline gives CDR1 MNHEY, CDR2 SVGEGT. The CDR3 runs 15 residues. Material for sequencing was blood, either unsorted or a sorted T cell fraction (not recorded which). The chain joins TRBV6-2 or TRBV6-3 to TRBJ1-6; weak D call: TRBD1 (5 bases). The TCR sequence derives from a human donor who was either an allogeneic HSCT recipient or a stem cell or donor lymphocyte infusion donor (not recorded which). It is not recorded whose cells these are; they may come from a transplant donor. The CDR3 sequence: CASSYTRDPNSPLHF. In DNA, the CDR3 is TGTGCCAGCAGTTATACCCGGGACCCGAATTCACCCCTCCACTTT.